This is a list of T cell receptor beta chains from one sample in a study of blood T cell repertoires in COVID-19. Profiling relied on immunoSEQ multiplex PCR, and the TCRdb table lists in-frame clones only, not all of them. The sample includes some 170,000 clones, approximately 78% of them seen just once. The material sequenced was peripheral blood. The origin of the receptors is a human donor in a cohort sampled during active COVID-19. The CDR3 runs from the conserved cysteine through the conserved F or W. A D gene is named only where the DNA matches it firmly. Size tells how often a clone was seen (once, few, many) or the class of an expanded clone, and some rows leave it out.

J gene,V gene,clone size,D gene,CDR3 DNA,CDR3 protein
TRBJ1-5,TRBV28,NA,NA,TGTGCCAGCAGGCGGAGGGACGGAAGCAATCAGCCCCAGCATTTT,CASRRRDGSNQPQHF
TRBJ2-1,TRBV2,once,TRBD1,TGTGCCAGCAGTCAGGACAGGGTTTCTGCCTACAATGAGCAGTTCTTC,CASSQDRVSAYNEQFF
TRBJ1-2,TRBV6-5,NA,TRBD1,TGTGCCAGCAGTTACTCTCTGACAGGGGACTATGGCTACACCTTC,CASSYSLTGDYGYTF
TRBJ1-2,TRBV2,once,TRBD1,TGTGCCAGCAGTGAAGTGGTGGACAGGGGGCCAGGCGTGGGCTACACCTTC,CASSEVVDRGPGVGYTF
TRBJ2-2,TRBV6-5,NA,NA,TGTGCCAGCAGCCCCGGAGGGGGAGGGACCGGGGAGCTGTTTTTT,CASSPGGGGTGELFF
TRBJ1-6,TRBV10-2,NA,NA,TGCGCCAGCAGTGAGTCTAGGAGCTCCTATAATTCACCCCTCCACTTT,CASSESRSSYNSPLHF
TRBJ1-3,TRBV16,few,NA,TGTGCCAGCAGCCAATCCTACTGGTCTGGAAACACCATATATTTT,CASSQSYWSGNTIYF
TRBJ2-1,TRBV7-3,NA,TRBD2,TGTGCCAGCAGCTCCGGGACTAGTGTCAATGAGCAGTTCTTC,CASSSGTSVNEQFF
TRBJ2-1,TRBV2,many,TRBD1,TGTGCCAGCAGTCGCACCGGGACAGCGTACAATGAGCAGTTCTTC,CASSRTGTAYNEQFF
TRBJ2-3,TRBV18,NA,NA,TGTGCCAGCTCACCACAAGAGTCGGACCCCAAAATGGGGCCAGATACGCAGTATTTT,CASSPQESDPKMGPDTQYF
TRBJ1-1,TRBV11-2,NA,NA,TGTGCCAGCGGAACAGGGCGGACTGAAGCTTTCTTT,CASGTGRTEAFF
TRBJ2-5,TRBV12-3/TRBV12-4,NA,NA,TGTGCCAGCAGTCCCCGGGAGACCCAGTACTTC,CASSPRETQYF
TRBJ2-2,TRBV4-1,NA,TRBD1,TGCGCCAGCAGCCAGACAGGGTTAGCCGGGGAGCTGTTTTTT,CASSQTGLAGELFF
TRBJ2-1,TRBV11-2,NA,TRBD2,TGTGCCAGCCAGGGGTATGCTAGCGGGGACAATGAGCAGTTCTTC,CASQGYASGDNEQFF
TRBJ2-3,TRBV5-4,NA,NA,TGTGCCAGCAGCTTATACGTTGAGAGCGGTGATACGCAGTATTTT,CASSLYVESGDTQYF